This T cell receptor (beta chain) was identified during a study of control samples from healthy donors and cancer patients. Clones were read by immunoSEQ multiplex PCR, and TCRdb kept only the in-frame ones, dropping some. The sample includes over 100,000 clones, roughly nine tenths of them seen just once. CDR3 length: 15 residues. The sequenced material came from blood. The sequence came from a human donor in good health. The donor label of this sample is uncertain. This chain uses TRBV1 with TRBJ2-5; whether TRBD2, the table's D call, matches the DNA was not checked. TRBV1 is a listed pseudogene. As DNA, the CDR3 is TGCACCAGCAGCCGCCTAGCGGGGGCCAGAGAGACCCAGTACTTC. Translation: CTSSRLAGARETQYF.